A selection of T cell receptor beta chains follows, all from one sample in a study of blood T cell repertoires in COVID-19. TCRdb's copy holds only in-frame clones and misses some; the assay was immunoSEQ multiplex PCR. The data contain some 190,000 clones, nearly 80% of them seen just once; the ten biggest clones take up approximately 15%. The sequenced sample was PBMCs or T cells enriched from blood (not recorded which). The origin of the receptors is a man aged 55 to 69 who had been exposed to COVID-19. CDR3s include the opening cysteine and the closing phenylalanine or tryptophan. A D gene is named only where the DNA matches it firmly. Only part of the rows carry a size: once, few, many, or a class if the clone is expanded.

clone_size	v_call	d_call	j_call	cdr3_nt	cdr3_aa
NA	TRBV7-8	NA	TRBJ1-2	TGTGCCAGCAGCTTAGTCAGGGGCCCCTGGGTAGATGGCTACACCTTC	CASSLVRGPWVDGYTF
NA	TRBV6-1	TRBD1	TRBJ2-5	TGTGCCAGCAGTGAACTTGGAACAGGGGCACCACAAGAGACCCAGTACTTC	CASSELGTGAPQETQYF
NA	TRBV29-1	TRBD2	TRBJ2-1	TGCAGCGTTGCCGGGAGGGACAATGAGCAGTTCTTC	CSVAGRDNEQFF
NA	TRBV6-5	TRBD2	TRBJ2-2	TGTGCCAGCAGTTACGTCTCACGCGGGAGCTCCGGGGAGCTGTTTTTT	CASSYVSRGSSGELFF
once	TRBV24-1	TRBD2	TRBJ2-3	TGTGCCACCAGTGATTTTTCCCGGGGCGGGAGGAGTCTAGATACGCAGTATTTT	CATSDFSRGGRSLDTQYF
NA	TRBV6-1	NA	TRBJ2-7	TGTGCCAGCAGTGATAAGGGGGCGCATCTAGCGGGTTTCTACGAGCAGTACTTC	CASSDKGAHLAGFYEQYF
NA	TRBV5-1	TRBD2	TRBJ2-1	TGCGCCAGCAGCGCGGGACTAGCTGTTAACAATGAGCAGTTCTTC	CASSAGLAVNNEQFF
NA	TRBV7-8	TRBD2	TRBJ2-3	TGTGCCAGCAGCTTAGCCCTTACGGGAGGGAACACAGATACGCAGTATTTT	CASSLALTGGNTDTQYF
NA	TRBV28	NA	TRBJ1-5	TGTGCCACCTCTTTTAATCTCCAGCATTTT	CATSFNLQHF
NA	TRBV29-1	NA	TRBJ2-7	TGCAGCGTTCGGAGCGGAAGCTCCTACGAGCAGTACTTC	CSVRSGSSYEQYF
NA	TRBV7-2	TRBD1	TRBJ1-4	TGTGCCAGCAGCTTAAGGGACCGGGACAGGGCTCGTGATAATGAAAAACTGTTTTTT	CASSLRDRDRARDNEKLFF
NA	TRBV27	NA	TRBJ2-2	TGTGCCAGCACACTAACAGGGTCAGCCGGGGAGCTGTTTTTT	CASTLTGSAGELFF
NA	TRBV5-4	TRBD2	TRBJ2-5	TGTGCCAGCAGCTTGGCCCCGGGACTAGCGGGAATCGAGACCCAGTACTTC	CASSLAPGLAGIETQYF
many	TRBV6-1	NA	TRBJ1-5	TGTGCCAGCAGTGACACACCGGGACAACCCAATCAGCCCCAGCATTTT	CASSDTPGQPNQPQHF
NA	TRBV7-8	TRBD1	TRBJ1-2	TGTGCCAGCAGCCGAGGACAGGGGAGTAACTATGGCTACACCTTC	CASSRGQGSNYGYTF
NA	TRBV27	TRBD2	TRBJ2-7	TGTGCCAGCAGTTTTAGACTAGCGGGACCCCTATCCTACGAGCAGTACTTC	CASSFRLAGPLSYEQYF
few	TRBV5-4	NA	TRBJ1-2	TGTGCCAGCAGCCTCCCCCAGCGGGGCTACACCTTC	CASSLPQRGYTF
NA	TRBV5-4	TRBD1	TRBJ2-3	TGTGCCAGCAGCCCGGGACAGGGGCGGTCTTCTGATACGCAGTATTTT	CASSPGQGRSSDTQYF
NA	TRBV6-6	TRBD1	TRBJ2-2	TGTGCCAGCACCGGACAGGGATCAAGCACCGGGGAGCTGTTTTTT	CASTGQGSSTGELFF
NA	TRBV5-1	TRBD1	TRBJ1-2	TGCGCCAGCAGCCCTGGGACAGGTTTACTTAATGGCTACACCTTC	CASSPGTGLLNGYTF
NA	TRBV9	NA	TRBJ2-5	TGTGCCAGCAGCGCCCCGGGCGAGCGGGAGACCCAGTACTTC	CASSAPGERETQYF
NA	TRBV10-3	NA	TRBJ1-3	TGTGCCATCAGTGAACTTTCCGGCAGGGGTCCTTTTGGAAACACCATATATTTT	CAISELSGRGPFGNTIYF
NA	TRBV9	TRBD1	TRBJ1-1	TGTGCCAGCAGCGTAGGCGGGACAGAGATATTGAACACTGAAGCTTTCTTT	CASSVGGTEILNTEAFF
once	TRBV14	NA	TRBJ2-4	TGTGCCAGCAGCCAAGACTGGGACTTTAAGTACTTC	CASSQDWDFKYF
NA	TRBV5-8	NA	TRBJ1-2	TGTGCCGGTACAGGGTTAGCTAACTATGGCTACACCTTC	CAGTGLANYGYTF
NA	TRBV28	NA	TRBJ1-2	TGTGCCAGCAGTTTAAATCCGGGTGGCTACACCTTC	CASSLNPGGYTF